The 29 T cell receptor beta chains below all came from one sample that was sequenced in a study of blood T cell repertoires in COVID-19. The table came from immunoSEQ multiplex PCR; TCRdb's copy has only in-frame clones and leaves some out. This table has nearly 110,000 clones, around 80% appearing once. Sequenced input: peripheral blood. Receptors originate from a woman aged 55-75 years with acute or convalescent COVID-19.

The chain carries TRBV9 and TRBJ2-7; D uncertain. The CDR3 totals 14 residues. V lost 2 bases and J 2 bases, leaving 11 bases between the germline ends. Germline lookup yields CDR1 SGDLS and CDR2 YYNGEE. DNA of the CDR3: TGTGCCAGCAGCGTCCTAGGCGACCCCTACGAGCAGTACTTC. As protein: CASSVLGDPYEQYF.

V gene TRBV18 combines with J gene TRBJ2-1; 10 bases are shared with TRBD2. The CDR3 is 15 amino acids. The V segment lost 3 bases and the J segment 13 bases; nucleotides outside the gene matches: 12. Germline CDR1 KGHSH, CDR2 LQKENI. This CDR3 reads CASSPGTSDNNGQFF. The CDR3, as DNA: TGTGCCAGCTCACCCGGGACTAGCGATAACAATGGTCAGTTCTTC.

This chain links TRBV5-4 with TRBJ2-7; 9 nucleotides line up with TRBD2. This CDR3 has 15 residues. The trim removed 1 base at V and 5 bases at J, leaving 7 bases unmatched. Germline values: CDR1 SGHNT, CDR2 YYREEE (reference sequence). The CDR3 spells CASSLLAGGPNEQYF. The CDR3 nucleotides are TGTGCCAGCAGCTTGCTCGCGGGAGGGCCGAACGAGCAGTACTTC.

The V gene is TRBV9, the J gene TRBJ2-1, with D possibly TRBD1 on 6 matching bases. This CDR3 comprises 16 residues. The ends were cut back, 4 bases at V and 4 bases at J, with 18 bases in the middle. The germline V gene encodes CDR1 SGDLS and CDR2 YYNGEE. The DNA of the CDR3 is TGTGCCAGCAGCCCGCGTCACAGGACAGCTTACAATGAGCAGTTCTTC. Translated, it gives CASSPRHRTAYNEQFF.

This chain joins TRBV4-1 and TRBJ1-1; TRBD1 matches 12 bases. With V trimmed by 3 bases and J by 0 bases, 8 bases remained unmatched. Germline CDR1 reads MGHRA; CDR2 reads YSYEKL. The CDR3 contains 18 residues. The CDR3 reads CASSQVPGQGALNTEAFF. In nucleotides, the CDR3 is TGCGCCAGCAGCCAGGTTCCGGGACAGGGGGCCCTGAACACTGAAGCTTTCTTT.

The CDR3 is CASSPSNRGNQPQHF. CDR3 coding DNA: TGTGCCAGCTCACCTTCGAACAGGGGGAACCAGCCCCAGCATTTT. This chain joins TRBV18 and TRBJ1-5; 8 bases map to TRBD1. Losses at the gene ends were 3 bases for V and 7 bases for J; bases not matched to a gene: 8. CDR1 and CDR2 from the germline V gene are KGHSH and LQKENI. The CDR3 contains 15 residues.

The V and J genes are TRBV11-3 and TRBJ1-6; D remains ambiguous. V shed 5 bases and J shed 7 bases, with 9 bases lying between them. CDR3 length: 13 amino acids. Germline V lookup: CDR1 SGHNT, CDR2 YENEEA. As DNA, the CDR3 is TGTGCCAGCAGCGCAAGCCGGAATTCACCCCTCCACTTT. This sequence encodes CASSASRNSPLHF.

V gene TRBV19 combines with J gene TRBJ2-7, with TRBD2 as a possible D gene (5 bases). Germline V gene lookup returns CDR1 LNHDA and CDR2 SQIVND (reference sequence). V shed 4 bases and J shed 3 bases, with 19 bases lying between them. There are 16 residues in the CDR3. CDR3 loop: CASSKTRTFGNYEQYF. The DNA for the CDR3 is TGTGCCAGTAGTAAAACAAGGACGTTCGGGAACTACGAGCAGTACTTC.

The V and J genes are TRBV5-1 and TRBJ2-3, with D perhaps matching TRBD1 (6 bases). The V and J ends lost 4 bases and 1 base respectively, with 10 bases between them. The germline V gene encodes CDR1 SGHRS and CDR2 YFSETQ. This CDR3 has 14 residues. CDR3 residues: CASSRDKRTDTQYF. In DNA, the CDR3 is TGCGCCAGCAGCCGGGACAAACGCACAGATACGCAGTATTTT.

This sequence joins TRBV29-1 and TRBJ1-1, with D maybe TRBD1 (5 bases). The CDR3 runs to 13 residues. V lost 7 bases and J lost 4, with 16 bases in between. CDR1 and CDR2 from the germline V gene are SQVTM and ANQGSEA. The CDR3: CSGQGSGGTEAFF. The DNA for the CDR3 is TGCAGCGGCCAGGGCTCGGGGGGCACTGAAGCTTTCTTT.

This clone was seen only once. This CDR3 is CASSLLGGEDGYTF. In nucleotides, the CDR3 is TGTGCCAGCAGTTTGCTGGGGGGGGAAGATGGCTACACCTTC. The chain joins TRBV6-6 to TRBJ1-2, with a tentative D call TRBD1 (5 bases). Trimming removed 4 bases from V and 6 bases from J, with 15 bases in between. CDR3 size: 14 residues. The germline gives CDR1 MNHNY, CDR2 SVGAGI (reference sequence).

The J gene is TRBJ2-7, the V gene TRBV18; 7 bases are shared with TRBD2. This CDR3 is built from 15 residues. Germline CDR1 KGHSH, CDR2 LQKENI. The V segment lost 3 bases and the J segment 6 bases; nucleotides outside the gene matches: 11. The CDR3 nucleotides read TGTGCCAGCTCACCCCAGACCGGGACTATTGGCGAGCAGTACTTC. Its protein is CASSPQTGTIGEQYF.

The genes are TRBV18 and TRBJ1-1, with D uncertain. The CDR3 is 13 residues long. The V gene lost 8 bases and the J gene lost 1 base, with 11 bases spanning the gap. Germline V gene data show CDR1 as KGHSH and CDR2 as LQKENI. In DNA form, the CDR3 reads TGTGCCAGCGCCCCGGGAGGGAACACTGAAGCTTTCTTT. Encoded protein: CASAPGGNTEAFF. Together with reference TRBV18 and TRBJ1-1, the CDR3 gives the full variable domain: NAGVMQNPRHLVRRRGQEARLRCSPMKGHSHVYWYRQLPEEGLKFMVYLQKENIIDESGMPKERFSAEFPKEGPSILRIQQVVRGDSAAYFCASAPGGNTEAFFGQGTRLTVV.

The chain joins TRBV7-2 to TRBJ2-3; perhaps TRBD2 as D (5 bases). The V gene's germline CDR1 is SGHTA and CDR2 FQGNSA. The CDR3 length is 16 residues. V was shortened by 3 bases and J by 2 bases, with 15 bases between the two germline ends. The CDR3 region is CASSFDLAGPTDTQYF. The CDR3 DNA sequence: TGTGCCAGCAGCTTTGACTTGGCGGGCCCCACAGATACGCAGTATTTT.

The chain joins TRBV6-6 to TRBJ1-2; possible D gene TRBD1, 6 bases. This CDR3 spans 12 amino acids. The V gene lost 7 bases and the J gene lost 8 bases, with 14 bases spanning the gap. Germline V CDR1 and CDR2: MNHNY, SVGAGI (reference sequence). The CDR3 protein is CASTKYREGYTF. The CDR3, as DNA: TGTGCCAGCACCAAATACAGGGAAGGCTACACCTTC.

V is TRBV2 and J is TRBJ2-1, with TRBD1 as a possible D gene (5 bases). V shed 7 bases and J shed 9 bases, with 10 bases lying between them. The V gene's germline CDR1 is SNHLY and CDR2 FYNNEI. This CDR3 contains 11 residues. The CDR3: CASILGAEQFF. Here the CDR3 DNA reads TGTGCCAGCATCCTAGGGGCTGAGCAGTTCTTC.

This clone showed up just a few times. The chain carries TRBV3-1 (or the pseudogene TRBV3-2) and TRBJ1-2, with D tentatively TRBD1 (6 bases). The CDR3 runs to 13 residues. The V end was cut by 4 bases, the J end by 5 bases, with 11 bases between. CDR1 and CDR2 (germline): LGHDT, YNNKEL (reference sequence). CDR3 in amino acids: CASSPGQIYGYTF. The CDR3 coding sequence is TGTGCCAGCAGCCCCGGACAGATTTATGGCTACACCTTC.

The chain recombines TRBV7-3 with TRBJ2-1; 7 bases match TRBD1. V lost 0 bases, J lost 0 bases, and 8 bases stayed unmatched. The CDR3 has 18 residues. CDR1 and CDR2 (germline): SGHTA, FQGTGA. The CDR3 spells CASSLTPGQKSSYNEQFF. The CDR3, as DNA: TGTGCCAGCAGCTTAACGCCGGGACAGAAGAGCTCCTACAATGAGCAGTTCTTC. Based on the CDR3 plus reference TRBV7-3 and TRBJ2-1, the full variable domain is GAGVSQTPSNKVTEKGKYVELRCDPISGHTALYWYRQSLGQGPEFLIYFQGTGAADDSGLPNDRFFAVRPEGSVSTLKIQRTERGDSAVYLCASSLTPGQKSSYNEQFFGPGTRLTVL.

A word on this clone: Mismatch with germline at one junction end may stem from a read error. CDR3 nucleotides: TGTGCCAGCAGCGAAGGTCCGGGACAGAACTACGAGCAGTACTTC. Its translation is CASSEGPGQNYEQYF. V usage is TRBV6-1 and J usage is TRBJ2-7; 7 bases line up with TRBD1. Germline CDR1 reads MNHNS; CDR2 reads SASEGT. The CDR3 extends over 15 amino acids.

The chain employs TRBV4-2 and TRBJ1-1; perhaps TRBD1 as D (5 bases). Looked up from germline, CDR1 is LGHNA and CDR2 is YNFKEQ. The V and J ends lost 4 bases and 5 bases respectively, with 20 bases between them. The CDR3 is made up of 16 amino acids. This CDR3 reads CASSPPRGTEQTEAFF. The CDR3 nucleotides are TGTGCCAGCAGCCCCCCCCGGGGGACGGAGCAGACTGAAGCTTTCTTT.

This chain links TRBV7-6 with TRBJ1-6; 11 bases fit TRBD1. The CDR3 is made up of 15 amino acids. V trimming: 5 bases; J trimming: 10 bases; junction bases outside the gene matches: 7. Per germline, CDR1 SGHVS and CDR2 FNYEAQ. The DNA of the CDR3 is TGTGCCAGCAGCCTCGAGGACAGGGGGCACTCACCCCTCCACTTT. Protein product: CASSLEDRGHSPLHF. The complete variable domain, with remaining parts taken from reference TRBV7-6 and TRBJ1-6, reads GAGVSQSPRYKVTKRGQDVALRCDPISGHVSLYWYRQALGQGPEFLTYFNYEAQQDKSGLPNDRFSAERPEGSISTLTIQRTEQRDSAMYRCASSLEDRGHSPLHFGNGTRLTVT.

This chain links TRBV5-1 with TRBJ2-3; 12 bases line up with TRBD2. The CDR3 loop spans 17 amino acids. The V gene end was trimmed by 4 bases and the J gene end by 3 bases; junction bases not matched to a gene: 9. From germline, CDR1 is SGHRS and CDR2 YFSETQ. The CDR3 protein is CASSPDGLAGRTDTQYF. Here the CDR3 DNA reads TGCGCCAGCAGCCCTGATGGACTAGCGGGGCGAACAGATACGCAGTATTTT.

The chain joins TRBV27 to TRBJ1-2, with 8 nucleotides matching TRBD1. V was clipped by 5 bases and J by 5 bases; unmatched bases: 16. The CDR3 spans 17 residues. CDR1 is MNHEY and CDR2 is SMNVEV in the germline V gene (reference sequence). The CDR3 DNA reads TGTGCCAGCAGTAAAGACAACCAGGACAGGGCGATTTATGGCTACACCTTC. This codes for CASSKDNQDRAIYGYTF.

The gene calls are TRBV11-2 and TRBJ2-5; tentatively, D is TRBD2 (7 bases). V lost 5 bases to trimming and J lost 2 bases, with 15 bases between them. CDR1 is SGHAT, CDR2 FQNNGV, per germline. The CDR3 runs to 15 residues. The CDR3 DNA reads TGTGCCAGCAGCCCAATGCGGGGGCGTCAAGAGACCCAGTACTTC. This codes for CASSPMRGRQETQYF.

J is TRBJ2-3 and V is TRBV19; 11 nucleotides line up with TRBD2. This CDR3 has 15 amino acids. The germline gives CDR1 LNHDA, CDR2 SQIVND (reference sequence). The ends lost 6 bases at V and 2 bases at J; junction bases unmatched: 4. The chain's CDR3 is CASSLLAGDTDTQYF. The CDR3 nucleotides read TGTGCCAGTAGCCTACTAGCGGGAGACACAGATACGCAGTATTTT.

The genes are TRBV18 and TRBJ2-2; TRBD1 might be the D (6 bases). The germline gives CDR1 KGHSH, CDR2 LQKENI. This CDR3 is built from 17 residues. Trimming took 1 base from V and 4 from J, leaving 16 bases between them. CDR3 sequence (DNA): TGTGCCAGCTCACCACTTTTGGACACAGGGCTCACCGGGGAGCTGTTTTTT. This codes for CASSPLLDTGLTGELFF.

Notes on this clone: Compared with germline, one end of the junction differs, possibly owing to a read error. V usage is TRBV5-6 and J usage is TRBJ2-7; 10 nucleotides agree with TRBD2. This CDR3 contains 16 residues. Looked up from germline, CDR1 is SGHDT and CDR2 is YYEEEE. The CDR3 is CPSSGGAGQAPYEQYF. The CDR3 coding sequence is TGTCCCAGCAGCGGGGGGGCGGGACAGGCCCCCTACGAGCAGTACTTC.

This sequence joins TRBV5-4 and TRBJ1-1; D ambiguous. Germline CDR1 SGHNT, CDR2 YYREEE (reference sequence). The CDR3 has 14 residues. Trimming pared 4 bases from V and 1 base from J, leaving 11 bases between. The CDR3 DNA reads TGTGCCAGCAGCCCCCCTCGGGGGAACACTGAAGCTTTCTTT. It translates to CASSPPRGNTEAFF.

The V and J genes are TRBV5-4 and TRBJ2-5; D might be TRBD2 (5 bases). V was trimmed by 2 bases and J by 5 bases, leaving 13 bases between them. From germline, CDR1 is SGHNT and CDR2 YYREEE (reference sequence). This CDR3 contains 14 residues. The CDR3 loop is CASSFGAGGETQYF. The CDR3 region has the DNA TGTGCCAGCAGCTTTGGCGCGGGCGGGGAGACCCAGTACTTC.